This TCR beta chain was identified in a study of Ad26.COV2.S vaccination and SARS-CoV-2 variants (dated by TCRdb to about 2021). Regarding the study in general: Donors in the vaccine arm were drawn from COV1001, a phase I-IIa trial of Ad26.COV2.S in healthy adults that was multicentre, randomized, double-blind and placebo-controlled. TCRbeta repertoire sequencing served as the tool for gauging how specific and how broad the SARS-CoV-2-reactive T cell receptors were following Ad26.COV2.S vaccination. Trial participants were randomized into five groups of five: low-dose or high-dose Ad26.COV2.S given once or twice, or placebo on both occasions. Ad26.COV2.S was administered intramuscularly at a dose of 5x10^10 or 1x10^11 viral particles, either as one shot or as two shots given 56 days apart. A total of some 30 samples were included in the TCR-sequenced set, comprising around 19 Ad26.COV2.S vaccine recipients, 5 placebo recipients and 8 SARS-CoV-2 convalescent individuals. Throughout the experiments and outcome assessment, investigators stayed blinded to trial group allocation.

Study-wide findings and limitations: Ad26.COV2.S recipients had higher spike-specific TCR breadth than placebo recipients (P = 0.0014). Comparable non-spike TCR breadth was observed between vaccine and placebo recipients, consistent with only spike being contained in the vaccine. The authors noted that total T cell responses may have been underestimated by the TCR breadth and depth analyses. The study was not powered for comparison of responses between vaccine doses or regimens. Substantial breadth of spike-specific CD8+ and CD4+ T cell responses was reported after vaccination.

The immunoSEQ Assay was the method used to sequence TCRbeta CDR3 regions. After extraction, genomic DNA underwent amplification by bias-controlled multiplex PCR, followed by high-throughput sequencing. As for the authors' bioinformatics: To quantify the absolute abundance of each unique TCRbeta CDR3 region, sequences were collapsed and filtered. T cell fraction was estimated by normalization of TCRbeta template counts to usable DNA, with usable DNA being measured through amplification of reference genes present in all nucleated cells. Repertoire TCRs were annotated as SARS-CoV-2-specific by exact matching of V gene, CDR3 amino acid sequence and J gene to a known reactive TCR set. The reference SARS-CoV-2 TCR set came from MIRA and was filtered for enrichment in COVID-19-positive ImmuneCODE repertoires, removing public or cross-reactive TCRs. Using the MIRA antigens, annotated TCRs were further analysed by specific ORF or by position within an ORF. Breadth was defined as annotated unique rearrangements over total unique productive rearrangements; depth was the summed frequency of those rearrangements. TCR breadth was compared between groups using two-sided Wilcoxon rank-sum tests. The immuneACCESS repertoire file appears here via TCRdb, limited to in-frame rearrangements. These files lack a portion of the clones; in checked studies, under half of the deficit traces to unresolved V genes, and the cause of the others is not known. V and J calls and clone size come straight from that table; D and trimming were deduced from the DNA. Across this sample there are roughly 300,000 clones, with roughly 91% seen only once. Of the sample, approximately 5% is held by the ten largest clones.

As concerns this clone: Its antigen is unknown. Base-call qualities are not available, and no considerably larger clone is one nucleotide away.

V is pared back by 7 bases and J by 0 bases, with 4 bases lying between the germline termini. CDR1 and CDR2 are read off the germline V gene as ENHRY and SYGVKD. Including cysteine and phenylalanine, the CDR3 has 13 amino acids. Only CDR3 DNA remains: 39 bases, in frame from the first base. The sample's treatment or condition, from its label and the paper: roughly 18 received Ad26.COV2.S at low or high dose, single or two shots; about five received placebo; per-sample allocation not given. Repertoires of vaccine and placebo recipients were sequenced from samples taken on day 63 after the first injection. Between 29 July and 7 August 2020, Cohort 1b enrolled fewer than 30 adults aged 18-55 years at one site in Boston, USA. Ad26.COV2.S was a replication-incompetent adenovirus type 26 vector that expressed a prefusion-stabilized SARS-CoV-2 spike protein derived from the original Wuhan strain.

The chain uses TRBV10-3 and TRBJ2-6, with the D gene call left open. The source material was peripheral blood, sampled in a trial of Ad26.COV2.S vaccine versus placebo. The sequence derives from a person aged 18-65 years who received the Ad26.COV2.S COVID-19 vaccine or a placebo. The DNA reads as follows: TGTGCCATCAAAAGCTCTGGGGCCAACGTCCTGACTTTC. Its protein reads: CAIKSSGANVLTF.